This paragraph reports one T cell receptor (beta chain). Repertoires were generated with immunoSEQ multiplex PCR, while TCRdb's copy carries only in-frame clones and drops some. The table records around 140,000 clones, 75% to 95% of them present only once. This entry belongs to a study of T cell responses to AZD1222 COVID-19 vaccine. There are 16 residues in the CDR3. The germline V and J ends were trimmed by 6 bases and 0 bases, with 15 bases remaining between them. CDR1 SNHLY and CDR2 FYNNEI come from the germline V gene. The TCR sequence derives from an adult who received the AZD1222 COVID-19 vaccine. V gene TRBV2 combines with J gene TRBJ1-3; D unresolved. The sequencing used peripheral blood, collected 28 days after the second AZD1222 dose. CDR3 loop: CASSPEGGISGNTIYF. CDR3 DNA: TGTGCCAGCAGCCCAGAGGGAGGAATCTCTGGAAACACCATATATTTT. Filled out from reference TRBV2 and TRBJ1-3, the complete variable domain reads EPEVTQTPSHQVTQMGQEVILRCVPISNHLYFYWYRQILGQKVEFLVSFYNNEISEKSEIFDDQFSVERPDGSNFTLKIRSTKLEDSAMYFCASSPEGGISGNTIYFGEGSWLTVV.